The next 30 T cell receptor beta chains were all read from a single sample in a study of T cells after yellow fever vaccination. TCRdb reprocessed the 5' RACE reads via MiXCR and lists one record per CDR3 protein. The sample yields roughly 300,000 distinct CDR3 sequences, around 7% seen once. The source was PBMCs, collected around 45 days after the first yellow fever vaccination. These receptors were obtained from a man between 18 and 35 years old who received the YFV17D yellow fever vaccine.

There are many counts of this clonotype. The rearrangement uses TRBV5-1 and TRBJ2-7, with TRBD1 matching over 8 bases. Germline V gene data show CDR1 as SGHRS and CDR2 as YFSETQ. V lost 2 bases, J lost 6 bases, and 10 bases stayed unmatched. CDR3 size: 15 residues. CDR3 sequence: CASSFRGTGGREQYV. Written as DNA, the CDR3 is TGCGCCAGCAGCTTTCGGGGTACAGGGGGTCGCGAGCAGTACGTC.

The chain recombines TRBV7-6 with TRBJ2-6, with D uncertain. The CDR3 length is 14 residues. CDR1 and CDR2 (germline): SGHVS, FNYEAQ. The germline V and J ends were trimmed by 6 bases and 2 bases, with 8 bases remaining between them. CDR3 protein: CASRERAGANVLTF. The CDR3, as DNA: TGTGCCAGCAGGGAAAGGGCTGGGGCCAACGTCCTGACTTTC.

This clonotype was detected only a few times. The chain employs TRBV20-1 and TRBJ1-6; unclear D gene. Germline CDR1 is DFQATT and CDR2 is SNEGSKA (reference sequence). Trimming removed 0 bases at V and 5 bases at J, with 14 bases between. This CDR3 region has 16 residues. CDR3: CSARDLAEYNNSPLHF. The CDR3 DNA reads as TGCAGTGCTAGAGATCTCGCAGAATATAATAATTCACCCCTCCACTTT.

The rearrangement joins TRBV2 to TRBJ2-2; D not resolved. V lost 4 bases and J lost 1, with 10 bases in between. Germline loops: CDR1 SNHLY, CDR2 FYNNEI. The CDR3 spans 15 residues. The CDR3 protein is CASSGEGWNTGELFF. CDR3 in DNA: TGTGCCAGCAGTGGGGAAGGGTGGAACACCGGGGAGCTGTTTTTT.

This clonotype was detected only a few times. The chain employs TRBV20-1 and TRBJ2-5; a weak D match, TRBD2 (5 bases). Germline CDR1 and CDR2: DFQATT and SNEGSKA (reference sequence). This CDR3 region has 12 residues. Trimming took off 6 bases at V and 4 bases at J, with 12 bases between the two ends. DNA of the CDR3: TGCAGTGCAGGGAGTGTTGTAGAGACCCAGTACTTC. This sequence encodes CSAGSVVETQYF.

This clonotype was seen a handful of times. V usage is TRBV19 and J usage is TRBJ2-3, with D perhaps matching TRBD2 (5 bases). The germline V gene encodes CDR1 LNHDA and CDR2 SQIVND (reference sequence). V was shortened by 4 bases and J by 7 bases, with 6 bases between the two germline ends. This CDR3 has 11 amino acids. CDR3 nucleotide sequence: TGTGCCAGTAGTACGGGATATACGCAGTATTTT. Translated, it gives CASSTGYTQYF.

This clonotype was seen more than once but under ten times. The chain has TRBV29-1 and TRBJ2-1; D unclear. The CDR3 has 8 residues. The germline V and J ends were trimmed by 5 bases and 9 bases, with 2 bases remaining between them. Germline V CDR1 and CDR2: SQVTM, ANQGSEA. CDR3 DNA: TGCAGCGTTTCTGAGCAGTTCTTC. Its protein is CSVSEQFF.

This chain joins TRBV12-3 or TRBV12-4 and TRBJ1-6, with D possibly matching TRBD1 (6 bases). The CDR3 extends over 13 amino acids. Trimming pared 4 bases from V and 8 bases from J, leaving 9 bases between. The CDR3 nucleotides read TGTGCCAGCAGTTCAGAGGGGGATTCACCCCTCCACTTT. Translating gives CASSSEGDSPLHF.

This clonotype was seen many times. This chain's CDR3 is CASSRRGQTYEQYF. CDR3 coding DNA: TGTGCCAGCAGTCGAAGGGGACAGACTTACGAGCAGTACTTC. The chain has TRBV27 and TRBJ2-7; 7 bases align to TRBD1. The CDR3 sequence is 14 residues long. The V gene end was trimmed by 5 bases and the J gene end by 4 bases; junction bases not matched to a gene: 8. Germline-derived CDR1 and CDR2 are MNHEY and SMNVEV (reference sequence).

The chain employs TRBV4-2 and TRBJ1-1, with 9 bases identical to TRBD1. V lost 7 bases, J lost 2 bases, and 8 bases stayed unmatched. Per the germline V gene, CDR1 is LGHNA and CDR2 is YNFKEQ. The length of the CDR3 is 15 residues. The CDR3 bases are TGTGCCAGCAAGGGACAGGGAATTTTAAACACTGAAGCTTTCTTT. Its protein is CASKGQGILNTEAFF.

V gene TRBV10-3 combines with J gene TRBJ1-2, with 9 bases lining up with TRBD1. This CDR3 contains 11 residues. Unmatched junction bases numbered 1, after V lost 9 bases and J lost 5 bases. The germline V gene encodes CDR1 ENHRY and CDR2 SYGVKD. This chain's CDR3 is CAIQGAYGYTF. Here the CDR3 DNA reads TGTGCCATACAGGGGGCGTATGGCTACACCTTC.

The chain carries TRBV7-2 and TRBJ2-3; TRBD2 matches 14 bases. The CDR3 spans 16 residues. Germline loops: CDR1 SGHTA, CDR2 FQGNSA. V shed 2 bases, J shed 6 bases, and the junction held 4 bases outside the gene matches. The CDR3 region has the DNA TGTGCCAGCAGCTTACCGGGACTAGCGGGGGCGGATACGCAGTATTTT. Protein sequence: CASSLPGLAGADTQYF.

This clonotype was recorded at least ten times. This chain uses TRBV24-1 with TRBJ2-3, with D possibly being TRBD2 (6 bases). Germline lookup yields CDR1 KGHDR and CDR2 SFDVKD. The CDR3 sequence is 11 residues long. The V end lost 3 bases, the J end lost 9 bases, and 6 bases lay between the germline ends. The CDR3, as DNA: TGTGCCACCAGTGATGGGGGGACGCAGTATTTT. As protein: CATSDGGTQYF.

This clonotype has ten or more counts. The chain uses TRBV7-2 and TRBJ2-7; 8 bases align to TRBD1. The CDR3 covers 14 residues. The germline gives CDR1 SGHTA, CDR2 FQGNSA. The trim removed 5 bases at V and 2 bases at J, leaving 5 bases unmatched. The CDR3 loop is CASSPQGGPYEQYV. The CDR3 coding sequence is TGTGCCAGCAGCCCACAGGGGGGACCCTACGAGCAGTACGTC.

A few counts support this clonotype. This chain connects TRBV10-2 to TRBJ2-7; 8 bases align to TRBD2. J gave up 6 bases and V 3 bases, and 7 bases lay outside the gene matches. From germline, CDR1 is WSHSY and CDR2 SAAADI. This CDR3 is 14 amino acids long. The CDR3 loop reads CASSEPGTSREQYF. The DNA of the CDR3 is TGCGCCAGCAGTGAACCCGGGACTAGTCGCGAGCAGTACTTC.

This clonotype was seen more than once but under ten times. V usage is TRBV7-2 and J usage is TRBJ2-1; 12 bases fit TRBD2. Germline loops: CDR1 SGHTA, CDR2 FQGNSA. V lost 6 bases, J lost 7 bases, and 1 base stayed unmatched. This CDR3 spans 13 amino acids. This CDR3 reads CASRLAGGNEQFF. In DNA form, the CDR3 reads TGTGCCAGCAGGCTAGCGGGGGGGAATGAGCAGTTCTTC.

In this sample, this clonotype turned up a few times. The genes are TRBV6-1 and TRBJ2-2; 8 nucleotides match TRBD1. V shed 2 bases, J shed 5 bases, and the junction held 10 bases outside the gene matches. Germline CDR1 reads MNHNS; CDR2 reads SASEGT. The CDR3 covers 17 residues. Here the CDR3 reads CASSEIRTGQWTGELFF. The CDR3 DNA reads TGTGCCAGCAGTGAAATTCGGACAGGGCAGTGGACCGGGGAGCTGTTTTTT.

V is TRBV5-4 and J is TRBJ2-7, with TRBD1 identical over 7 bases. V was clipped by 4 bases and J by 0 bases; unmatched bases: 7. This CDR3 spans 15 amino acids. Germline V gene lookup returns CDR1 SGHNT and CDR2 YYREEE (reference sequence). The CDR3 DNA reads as TGTGCCAGCAGCCCGGGACAGACGAGCTCCTACGAGCAGTACGTC. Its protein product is CASSPGQTSSYEQYV.

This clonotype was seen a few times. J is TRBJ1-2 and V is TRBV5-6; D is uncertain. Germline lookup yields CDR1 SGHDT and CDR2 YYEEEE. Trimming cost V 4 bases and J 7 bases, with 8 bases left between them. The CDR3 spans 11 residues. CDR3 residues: CASSEGFGYTF. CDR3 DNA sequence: TGTGCCAGCAGCGAAGGGTTTGGCTACACCTTC.

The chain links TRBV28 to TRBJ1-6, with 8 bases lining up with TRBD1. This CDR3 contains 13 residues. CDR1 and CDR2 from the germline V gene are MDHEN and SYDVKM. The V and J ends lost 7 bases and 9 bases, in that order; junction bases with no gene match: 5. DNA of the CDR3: TGTGCCAGCATAGGACAGGGAGGTTCACCCCTCCACTTT. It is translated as CASIGQGGSPLHF.

For the CDR3, the DNA is TGCGCCAGCAGCCAACGGCTAGCGGCGGACCAAGAGACCCAGTACTTC. Encoded protein: CASSQRLAADQETQYF. The chain is built from TRBV4-1 and TRBJ2-5; 7 nucleotides match TRBD2. CDR3 size: 16 residues. After removal of 2 bases from V and 0 bases from J, the junction contained 6 bases not matched to a gene. Germline CDR1 reads MGHRA; CDR2 reads YSYEKL.

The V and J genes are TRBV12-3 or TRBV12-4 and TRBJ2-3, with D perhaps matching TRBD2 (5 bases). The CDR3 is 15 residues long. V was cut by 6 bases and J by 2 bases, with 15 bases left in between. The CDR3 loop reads CASSPPRAYTDTQYF. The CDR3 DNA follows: TGTGCCAGCAGCCCGCCGAGGGCTTACACAGATACGCAGTATTTT.

The CDR3 region is CASSPVDLGTDTQYF. DNA of the CDR3: TGTGCCAGCAGCCCTGTGGACCTTGGCACAGATACGCAGTATTTT. The chain uses TRBV7-3 and TRBJ2-3; D call uncertain. CDR1 is SGHTA and CDR2 is FQGTGA in the germline V gene. With 5 bases removed from V and 1 base from J, the gap between germline ends came to 13 bases. The CDR3 loop spans 15 amino acids.

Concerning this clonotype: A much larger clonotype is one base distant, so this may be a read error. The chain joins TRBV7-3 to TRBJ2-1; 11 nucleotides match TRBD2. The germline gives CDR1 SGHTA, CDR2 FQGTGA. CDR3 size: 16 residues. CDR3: CASSAPLAGGYNEQLF. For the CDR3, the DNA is TGTGCCAGCAGCGCACCTCTAGCGGGGGGCTACAATGAGCAGCTCTTC.

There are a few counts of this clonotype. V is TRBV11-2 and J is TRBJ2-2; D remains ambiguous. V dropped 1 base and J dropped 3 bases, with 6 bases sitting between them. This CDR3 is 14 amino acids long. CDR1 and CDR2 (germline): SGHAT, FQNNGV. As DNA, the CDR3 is TGTGCCAGCAGCTTAGTTTCGTACACCGGGGAGCTGTTTTTT. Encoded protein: CASSLVSYTGELFF.

CDR3 coding DNA: TGCAGTGCTAGATACAACCCTGGATACGAGCAGTACTTC. Translating it yields CSARYNPGYEQYF. The rearrangement links TRBV20-1 to TRBJ2-7; D is uncertain. Looked up from germline, CDR1 is DFQATT and CDR2 is SNEGSKA (reference sequence). The germline V and J ends were trimmed by 2 bases and 4 bases, with 12 bases remaining between them. CDR3 size: 13 residues.

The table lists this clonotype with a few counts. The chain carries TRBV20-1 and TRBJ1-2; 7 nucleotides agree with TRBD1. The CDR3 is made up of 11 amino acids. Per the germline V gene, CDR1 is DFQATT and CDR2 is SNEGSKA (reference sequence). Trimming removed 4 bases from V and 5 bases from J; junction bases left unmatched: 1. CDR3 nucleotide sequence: TGCAGTGCTACAGGGGGTTATGGCTACACCTTC. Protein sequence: CSATGGYGYTF.

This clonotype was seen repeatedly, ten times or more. CDR3 nucleotide sequence: TGTGCCAGCAGCCAGGGGGCCGGCACAGATACGCAGTATTTT. It is translated as CASSQGAGTDTQYF. The V gene is TRBV3-1, the J gene TRBJ2-3; a possible D gene is TRBD1 (6 bases). Germline assignment: CDR1 LGHDT and CDR2 YNNKEL (reference sequence). With 3 bases removed from V and 1 base from J, the gap between germline ends came to 8 bases. The CDR3 is 14 amino acids.

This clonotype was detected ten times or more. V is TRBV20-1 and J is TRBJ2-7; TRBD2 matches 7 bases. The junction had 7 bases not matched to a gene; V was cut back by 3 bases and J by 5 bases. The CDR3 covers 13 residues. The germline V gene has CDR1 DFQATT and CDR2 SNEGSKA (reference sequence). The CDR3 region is CSARNSGFHEQYF. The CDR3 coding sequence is TGCAGTGCTAGGAATAGCGGGTTCCACGAGCAGTACTTC.

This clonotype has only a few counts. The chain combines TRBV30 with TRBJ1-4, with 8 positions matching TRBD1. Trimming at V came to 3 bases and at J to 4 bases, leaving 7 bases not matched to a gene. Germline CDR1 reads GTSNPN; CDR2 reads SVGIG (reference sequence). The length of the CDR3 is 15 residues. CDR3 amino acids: CAWSATGVINEKLFF. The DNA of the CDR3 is TGTGCCTGGAGCGCGACAGGGGTCATTAATGAAAAACTGTTTTTT. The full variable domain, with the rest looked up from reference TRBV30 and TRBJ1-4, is SQTIHQWPATLVQPVGSPLSLECTVEGTSNPNLYWYRQAAGRGLQLLFYSVGIGQISSEVPQNLSASRPQDRQFILSSKKLLLSDSGFYLCAWSATGVINEKLFFGSGTQLSVL.